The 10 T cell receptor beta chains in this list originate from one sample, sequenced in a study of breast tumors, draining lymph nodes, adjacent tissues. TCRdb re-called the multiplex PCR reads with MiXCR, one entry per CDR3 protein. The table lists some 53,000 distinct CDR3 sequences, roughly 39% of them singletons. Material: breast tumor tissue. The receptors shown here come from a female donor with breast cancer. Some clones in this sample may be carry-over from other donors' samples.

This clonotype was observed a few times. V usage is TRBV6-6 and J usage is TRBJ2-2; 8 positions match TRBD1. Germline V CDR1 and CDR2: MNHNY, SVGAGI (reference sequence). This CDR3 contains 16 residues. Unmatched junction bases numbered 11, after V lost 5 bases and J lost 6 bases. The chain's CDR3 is CASSARGTGGPGELFF. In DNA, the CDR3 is TGTGCCAGCAGTGCCCGAGGGACAGGTGGTCCCGGGGAGCTGTTTTTT.

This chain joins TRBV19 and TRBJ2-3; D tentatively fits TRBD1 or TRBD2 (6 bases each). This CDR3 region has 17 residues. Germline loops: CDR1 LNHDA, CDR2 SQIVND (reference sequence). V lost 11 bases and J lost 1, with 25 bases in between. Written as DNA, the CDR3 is TGTGCCGTAAGTTCCCGGACAGTTCGGAGGGGCACAGATACGCAGTATTTT. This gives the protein CAVSSRTVRRGTDTQYF.

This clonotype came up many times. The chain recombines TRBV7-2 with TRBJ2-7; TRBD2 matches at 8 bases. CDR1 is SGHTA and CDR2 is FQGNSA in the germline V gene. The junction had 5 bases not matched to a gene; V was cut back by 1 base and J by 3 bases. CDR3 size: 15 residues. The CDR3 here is CASSLGTGGGYEQYF. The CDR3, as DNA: TGTGCCAGCAGCTTAGGTACGGGAGGGGGCTACGAGCAGTACTTC.

CDR3 bases: TGTGCCAGCAGCACCGACACCGGGACAGGTTCGGATTCACCCCTCCACTTT. As protein: CASSTDTGTGSDSPLHF. The chain uses TRBV7-8 and TRBJ1-6; 8 bases align to TRBD1. Germline CDR1 is SGHVS and CDR2 is FQNEAQ. The J segment lost 8 bases and the V segment lost 5 bases, leaving 14 bases of the junction unmatched. The CDR3 is 17 residues long.

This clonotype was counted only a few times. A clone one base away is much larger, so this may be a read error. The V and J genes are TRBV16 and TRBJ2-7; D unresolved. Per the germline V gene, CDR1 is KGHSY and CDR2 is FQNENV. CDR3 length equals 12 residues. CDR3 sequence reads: CASSPDSYEQHF. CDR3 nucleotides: TGTGCCAGCAGCCCTGACTCCTACGAGCAGCACTTC.

The CDR3 sequence: CARTVGETAYTGELFF. The CDR3 region has the DNA TGCGCCAGAACCGTGGGAGAGACAGCTTACACCGGGGAGCTGTTTTTT. The chain is built from TRBV5-1 and TRBJ2-2, with D tentatively TRBD1 or TRBD2 (5 bases each). The CDR3 loop spans 16 amino acids. Germline V gene data show CDR1 as SGHRS and CDR2 as YFSETQ. The ends were cut back, 8 bases at V and 3 bases at J, with 20 bases in the middle.

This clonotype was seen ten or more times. The CDR3 region is CASSLPGYGYTF. In DNA, the CDR3 is TGTGCCAGCAGCTTGCCCGGCTATGGCTACACCTTC. The chain links TRBV5-6 to TRBJ1-2, with unresolved D. The V and J ends lost 1 base and 4 bases respectively, with 5 bases between them. The CDR3 sequence is 12 residues long. Germline-derived CDR1 and CDR2 are SGHDT and YYEEEE. The variable domain in full, completed from reference TRBV5-6 and TRBJ1-2, reads DAGVTQSPTHLIKTRGQQVTLRCSPKSGHDTVSWYQQALGQGPQFIFQYYEEEERQRGNFPDRFSGHQFPNYSSELNVNALLLGDSALYLCASSLPGYGYTFGSGTRLTVV.

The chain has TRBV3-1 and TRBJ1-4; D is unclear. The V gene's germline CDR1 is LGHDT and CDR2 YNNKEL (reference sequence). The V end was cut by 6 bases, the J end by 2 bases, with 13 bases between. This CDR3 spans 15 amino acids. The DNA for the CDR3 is TGTGCCAGCAGGCCAGAAGGCAGGACTAATGAAAAACTGTTTTTT. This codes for CASRPEGRTNEKLFF. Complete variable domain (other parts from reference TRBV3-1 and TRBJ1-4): DTAVSQTPKYLVTQMGNDKSIKCEQNLGHDTMYWYKQDSKKFLKIMFSYNNKELIINETVPNRFSPKSPDKAHLNLHINSLELGDSAVYFCASRPEGRTNEKLFFGSGTQLSVL.

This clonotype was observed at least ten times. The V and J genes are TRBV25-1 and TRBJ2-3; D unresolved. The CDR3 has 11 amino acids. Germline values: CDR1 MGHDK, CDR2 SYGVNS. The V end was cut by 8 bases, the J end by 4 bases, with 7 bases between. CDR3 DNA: TGTGCCAGCGTGTTTGCAGATACGCAGTATTTT. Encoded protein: CASVFADTQYF.

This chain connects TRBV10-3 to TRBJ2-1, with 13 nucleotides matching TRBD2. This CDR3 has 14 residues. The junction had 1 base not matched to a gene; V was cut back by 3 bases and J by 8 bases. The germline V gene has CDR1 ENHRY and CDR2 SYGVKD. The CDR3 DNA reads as TGTGCCATCAGTGACGGACTAGCGGGAGATGAGCAGTTCTTC. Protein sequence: CAISDGLAGDEQFF.